The next 23 T cell receptor beta chains were all read from a single sample in a study of blood T cell repertoires in COVID-19. Some clones are missing from TCRdb's copy, which holds only in-frame ones; the method was immunoSEQ multiplex PCR. The data show 150,000 to 200,000 clones, with 85% seen just once and about 3% held by the top ten. Sequencing was done on a sample of peripheral blood. The receptors shown here come from a human donor with acute or convalescent COVID-19. The donor label of this sample is uncertain.

The chain uses TRBV29-1 and TRBJ2-1, with D possibly matching TRBD1 (6 bases). The CDR3 loop spans 14 amino acids. V lost 1 base and J 8 bases, leaving 15 bases between the germline ends. The germline V gene encodes CDR1 SQVTM and CDR2 ANQGSEA. The CDR3 here is CSVEVGAGGDEQFF. CDR3 bases: TGCAGCGTTGAAGTGGGGGCGGGTGGCGATGAGCAGTTCTTC.

The chain is built from TRBV27 and TRBJ1-2; D unresolved. CDR1 is MNHEY, CDR2 SMNVEV, per germline (reference sequence). The length of the CDR3 is 14 residues. The germline V and J ends were trimmed by 5 bases and 4 bases, with 14 bases remaining between them. The CDR3 sequence is CASSPGRTSYGYTF. CDR3 sequence (DNA): TGTGCCAGCAGTCCTGGGAGAACCAGCTATGGCTACACCTTC.

This rearrangement joins TRBV9 to TRBJ2-2, with D hard to call. CDR1 is SGDLS and CDR2 is YYNGEE in the germline V gene. V lost 0 bases and J lost 4, with 10 bases in between. The CDR3 contains 15 residues. CDR3 DNA sequence: TGTGCCAGCAGCGTAGCCCACATGGTCACCGGGGAGCTGTTTTTT. This gives the protein CASSVAHMVTGELFF. Drawing the rest from reference TRBV9 and TRBJ2-2, the complete variable domain is DSGVTQTPKHLITATGQRVTLRCSPRSGDLSVYWYQQSLDQGLQFLIQYYNGEERAKGNILERFSAQQFPDLHSELNLSSLELGDSALYFCASSVAHMVTGELFFGEGSRLTVL.

This chain uses TRBV19 with TRBJ1-1; 10 bases fit TRBD1. Trimming removed 5 bases from V and 3 bases from J; junction bases left unmatched: 6. Per germline, CDR1 LNHDA and CDR2 SQIVND (reference sequence). CDR3 length: 15 residues. CDR3 amino acids: CASSFGTGEDTEAFF. The CDR3 region has the DNA TGTGCCAGTAGTTTCGGGACAGGGGAGGACACTGAAGCTTTCTTT. The entire variable domain, with the rest obtained from reference TRBV19 and TRBJ1-1, is as follows: DGGITQSPKYLFRKEGQNVTLSCEQNLNHDAMYWYRQDPGQGLRLIYYSQIVNDFQKGDIAEGYSVSREKKESFPLTVTSAQKNPTAFYLCASSFGTGEDTEAFFGQGTRLTVV.

This chain connects TRBV5-1 to TRBJ1-1; 7 bases fit TRBD1. Per the germline V gene, CDR1 is SGHRS and CDR2 is YFSETQ. This CDR3 contains 16 residues. The V segment lost 4 bases and the J segment 4 bases; nucleotides outside the gene matches: 13. CDR3 protein: CASSQSGGRKSTEAFF. For the CDR3, the DNA is TGCGCCAGCAGCCAATCAGGGGGGCGTAAGAGCACTGAAGCTTTCTTT.

The chain has TRBV3-1 (or the pseudogene TRBV3-2) and TRBJ2-5; 12 nucleotides match TRBD1. The CDR3 is made up of 18 amino acids. The germline V gene has CDR1 LGHDT and CDR2 YNNKEL (reference sequence). Losses at the gene ends were 4 bases for V and 4 bases for J; bases not matched to a gene: 13. The CDR3, as DNA: TGTGCCAGCAGCCTGGGGACAGGGGGCGCGGGGGGGCGAGAGACCCAGTACTTC. Amino acid sequence: CASSLGTGGAGGRETQYF.

The CDR3 spells CASSLREGTEAFF. For the CDR3, the DNA is TGTGCCAGCAGTTTAAGGGAGGGCACTGAAGCTTTCTTT. The rearrangement joins TRBV27 to TRBJ1-1; D uncertain. The CDR3 length is 13 residues. From germline, CDR1 is MNHEY and CDR2 SMNVEV (reference sequence). V lost 2 bases to trimming and J lost 4 bases, with 8 bases between them.

This clone has just a few counts. CDR3 amino acids: CASSPHLQGARQPQHF. The CDR3 DNA follows: TGTGCCAGCAGTCCCCACTTACAGGGGGCCCGTCAGCCCCAGCATTTT. The chain is built from TRBV27 and TRBJ1-5, with TRBD1 matching 9 bases. V lost 5 bases to trimming and J lost 6 bases; unmatched junction nucleotides: 11. Germline assignment: CDR1 MNHEY and CDR2 SMNVEV (reference sequence). The CDR3 is 16 residues long.

V and J are TRBV5-6 and TRBJ1-2; possibly TRBD1 for D (6 bases). Germline V gene sequence: CDR1 SGHDT, CDR2 YYEEEE. The V end was cut by 0 bases, the J end by 6 bases, with 24 bases between. The CDR3 loop spans 18 amino acids. The CDR3, as DNA: TGTGCCAGCAGCTTGGTGGGGGACACTCTCACCTCAGAAAATGGCTACACCTTC. It encodes CASSLVGDTLTSENGYTF.

The chain combines TRBV9 with TRBJ2-6, with 9 nucleotides matching TRBD1. V trimming: 3 bases; J trimming: 0 bases; junction bases outside the gene matches: 4. The CDR3 sequence is 17 residues long. Germline loops: CDR1 SGDLS, CDR2 YYNGEE. This CDR3 reads CASSGGQGYSGANVLTF. CDR3 DNA: TGTGCCAGCAGCGGGGGACAGGGTTACTCTGGGGCCAACGTCCTGACTTTC.

The chain combines TRBV3-1 (or the pseudogene TRBV3-2) with TRBJ2-5, with 12 bases that match TRBD1. Germline V gene data show CDR1 as LGHDT and CDR2 as YNNKEL (reference sequence). Losses at the gene ends were 0 bases for V and 5 bases for J; bases not matched to a gene: 16. The CDR3 has 20 amino acids. CDR3 residues: CASSQEGTGGEVQLLETQYF. The CDR3, as DNA: TGTGCCAGCAGCCAAGAAGGGACAGGGGGCGAGGTCCAACTTTTGGAGACCCAGTACTTC.

There are many counts of this clone. The chain couples TRBV11-2 to TRBJ1-3, with TRBD1 as a possible D gene (5 bases). This CDR3 region has 16 residues. The V and J ends lost 1 base and 3 bases respectively, with 13 bases between them. Germline lookup yields CDR1 SGHAT and CDR2 FQNNGV. CDR3 protein: CASSLGRGGHGNTIYF. In DNA, the CDR3 is TGTGCCAGCAGCTTAGGTCGGGGAGGACATGGAAACACCATATATTTT. The variable domain in full, with the rest retrieved from reference TRBV11-2 and TRBJ1-3, is EAGVAQSPRYKIIEKRQSVAFWCNPISGHATLYWYQQILGQGPKLLIQFQNNGVVDDSQLPKDRFSAERLKGVDSTLKIQPAKLEDSAVYLCASSLGRGGHGNTIYFGEGSWLTVV.

This clone was counted once. CDR3 residues: CASSLLGRGIMNTEAFF. In DNA, the CDR3 is TGTGCCAGCAGTTTATTAGGTCGAGGGATAATGAACACTGAAGCTTTCTTT. The chain couples TRBV28 to TRBJ1-1; D unclear. Trimming took 1 base from V and 0 from J, leaving 15 bases between them. CDR1 MDHEN and CDR2 SYDVKM come from the germline V gene. This CDR3 contains 17 residues.

The genes are TRBV11-3 and TRBJ2-3; unclear D gene. Trimming cost V 5 bases and J 8 bases, with 14 bases left between them. The CDR3 runs to 13 residues. The germline V gene has CDR1 SGHNT and CDR2 YENEEA. In DNA, the CDR3 is TGTGCCAGCAGCCAAATGAAGGAGTCTACGCAGTATTTT. Its protein product is CASSQMKESTQYF.

The V gene is TRBV11-3, the J gene TRBJ2-5; D gene uncertain. Between the trimmed V and J ends, which lost 3 bases and 0 bases, there was a span of 5 bases. CDR3 length: 13 residues. Germline-derived CDR1 and CDR2 are SGHNT and YENEEA. Here the CDR3 DNA reads TGTGCCAGCAGCTTTTCGTACCAAGAGACCCAGTACTTC. This codes for CASSFSYQETQYF.

V is TRBV5-4 and J is TRBJ1-2; D gene uncertain. Trimming stripped 3 bases from V and 0 bases from J, with 15 bases between. CDR1 and CDR2 (germline): SGHNT, YYREEE (reference sequence). The CDR3 extends over 16 amino acids. The CDR3 is CASSSGLQPPNYGYTF. The CDR3, as DNA: TGTGCCAGCAGCTCCGGACTTCAACCCCCTAACTATGGCTACACCTTC.

The rearrangement uses TRBV4-2 and TRBJ1-6, with TRBD1 matching 10 bases. The germline CDR1 and CDR2 sequences are LGHNA and YNFKEQ. J gave up 8 bases and V 1 base, and 8 bases lay outside the gene matches. CDR3 size: 17 residues. CDR3 nucleotide sequence: TGTGCCAGCAGCCAAGGGGGGACAGGGGACTCGGATTCACCCCTCCACTTT. This translates into CASSQGGTGDSDSPLHF.

The J gene is TRBJ1-2, the V gene TRBV18, with TRBD1 matching over 7 bases. Trimming removed 4 bases from V and 3 bases from J; junction bases left unmatched: 8. CDR1 is KGHSH and CDR2 is LQKENI in the germline V gene. This CDR3 region has 15 residues. The chain's CDR3 is CASSLTVQGDYGYTF. CDR3 nucleotide sequence: TGTGCCAGCTCACTTACCGTCCAGGGGGACTATGGCTACACCTTC.

The chain joins TRBV23-1 to TRBJ1-1, with 7 nucleotides matching TRBD1. TRBV23-1 is labeled an ORF, and its function is uncertain. With V trimmed by 2 bases and J by 4 bases, 7 bases remained unmatched. The CDR3 is 15 amino acids. The DNA of the CDR3 is TGCGCCAGCAGTCAACCCAGGCACAGGGGCACTGAAGCTTTCTTT. Encoded protein: CASSQPRHRGTEAFF.

About this clone itself: One end of the junction fails to match germline, which may point to a read error. The chain is built from TRBV14 and TRBJ1-2; no firm D call. Germline V gives CDR1 SGHDN, CDR2 FVKESK. The CDR3 length is 13 residues. The CDR3 loop is CASSQDLIIGLNF. CDR3 nucleotide sequence: TGTGCCAGCAGCCAAGATCTTATAATCGGACTCAACTTC.

This clone was detected once. The chain links TRBV10-3 to TRBJ2-3; 8 positions agree with TRBD1. There are 14 residues in the CDR3. V was clipped by 6 bases and J by 1 base; unmatched bases: 3. Germline V lookup: CDR1 ENHRY, CDR2 SYGVKD. DNA for the CDR3: TGTGCCATCAGGGGGACAGGACGCACAGATACGCAGTATTTT. Amino acids: CAIRGTGRTDTQYF.

Comment on this clone: Other DNA sequences in the same sample also yield this CDR3. The rearrangement links TRBV30 to TRBJ2-5; 7 nucleotides match TRBD2. CDR3 length equals 12 residues. Germline loops: CDR1 GTSNPN, CDR2 SVGIG (reference sequence). J lost 5 bases, V lost 0 bases, and 0 bases had no gene match. The CDR3 protein is CAWSVGGETQYF. Here the CDR3 DNA reads TGTGCCTGGAGTGTGGGGGGGGAGACCCAGTACTTC.

The V gene is TRBV2, the J gene TRBJ1-1, with 8 bases aligning to TRBD1. Germline CDR1 and CDR2: SNHLY and FYNNEI. With V trimmed by 6 bases and J by 1 base, 13 bases remained unmatched. The CDR3 is 17 amino acids. CDR3 DNA sequence: TGTGCCAGCAGCGACAGGGGTTATGGGTTAGGGAACACTGAAGCTTTCTTT. Its protein product is CASSDRGYGLGNTEAFF.